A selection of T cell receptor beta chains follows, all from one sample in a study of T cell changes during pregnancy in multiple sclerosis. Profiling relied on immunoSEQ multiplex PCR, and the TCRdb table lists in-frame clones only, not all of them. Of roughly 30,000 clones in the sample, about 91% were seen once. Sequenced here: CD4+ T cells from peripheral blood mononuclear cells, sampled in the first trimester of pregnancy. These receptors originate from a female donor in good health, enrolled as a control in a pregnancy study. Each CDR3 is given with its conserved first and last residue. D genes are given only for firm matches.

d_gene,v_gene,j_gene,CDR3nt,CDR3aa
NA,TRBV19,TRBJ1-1,TGTGCCAGTAAGGGGGAGCGGGAGAACACTGAAGCTTTCTTT,CASKGERENTEAFF
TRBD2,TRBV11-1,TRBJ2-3,TGTGCCAGCAGCGAGAGACTAGCGGGCACAGATACGCAGTATTTT,CASSERLAGTDTQYF
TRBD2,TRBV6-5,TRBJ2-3,TGTGCCAGCAGGCGACTAGCTCATAGCACAGATACGCAGTATTTT,CASRRLAHSTDTQYF
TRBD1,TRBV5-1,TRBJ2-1,TGCGCCAGCAGCTTGGGTCAGGGGGCGTTTGGTGAGCAGTTCTTC,CASSLGQGAFGEQFF
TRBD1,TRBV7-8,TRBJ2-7,TGTGCCAGCAGCCATGAGACAGGGGGATCCTACGAGCAGTACTTC,CASSHETGGSYEQYF
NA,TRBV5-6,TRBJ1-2,TGTGCCAGCAGCTCGCCGGGACTTGGAGGGGATGGCTACACCTTC,CASSSPGLGGDGYTF
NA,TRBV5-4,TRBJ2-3,TGTGCCAGCAGCGTTGGAGGGCCCAGCACAGATACGCAGTATTTT,CASSVGGPSTDTQYF
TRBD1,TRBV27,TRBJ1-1,TGTGCCAGCACCGGACAGGGCCGAGGGAACACTGAAGCTTTCTTT,CASTGQGRGNTEAFF
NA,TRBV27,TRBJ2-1,TGTGCCAGCAGTCCCGGTCGGGGTGGGCCCAATGAGCAGTTCTTC,CASSPGRGGPNEQFF
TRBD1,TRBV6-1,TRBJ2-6,TGTGCCAGCAGTGAAGCGCAGACAGGGCCTGGGGCCAACGTCCTGACTTTC,CASSEAQTGPGANVLTF